This T cell receptor (beta chain) derives from a study of blood T cell repertoires in COVID-19. As for the study in general: Samples representing acute and convalescent COVID-19 were sourced from the United States, Italy and Spain. From T cells, B-cell-depleted T cells, or PBMCs came the material, which was cDNA or gDNA.

As originally analysed: Using reference gene primer amplification, nucleated cell counts were estimated. The protocol was immunoSEQ multiplex PCR, while the TCRdb copy is restricted to in-frame clones and leaves out a portion. V and J calls plus clone size are reproduced from that table; the DNA served to infer D and trimming. The data show tens of thousands of clones, with about 87% seen just once and 5.5% to 7.5% held by the top ten. V lost 5 bases, J lost 4 bases, and 15 bases lay in between. Germline assignment: CDR1 SGHTA and CDR2 FQGNSA. The CDR3 is made up of 15 amino acids. Specimen: peripheral blood. The receptor comes from a woman over 75 with acute or convalescent COVID-19. The chain carries TRBV7-2 and TRBJ2-1, with D possibly TRBD2 on 5 matching bases. CDR3 bases: TGTGCCAGCAGCCTACTAGGGCCAGAATACAATGAGCAGTTCTTC. Protein sequence: CASSLLGPEYNEQFF.